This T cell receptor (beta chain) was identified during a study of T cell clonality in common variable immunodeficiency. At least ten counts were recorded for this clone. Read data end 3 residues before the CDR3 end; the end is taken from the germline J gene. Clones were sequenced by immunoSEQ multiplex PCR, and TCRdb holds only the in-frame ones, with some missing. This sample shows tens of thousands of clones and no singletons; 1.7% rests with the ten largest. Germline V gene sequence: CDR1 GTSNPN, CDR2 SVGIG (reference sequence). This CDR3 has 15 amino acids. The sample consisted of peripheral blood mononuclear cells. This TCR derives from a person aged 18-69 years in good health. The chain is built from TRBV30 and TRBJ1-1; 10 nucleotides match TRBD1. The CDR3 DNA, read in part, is TGTGCCTGGAGTGATTGGGACAGGGGAGTCGTCACA. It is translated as CAWSDWDRGVVT. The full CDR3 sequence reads CAWSDWDRGVVTAFF.